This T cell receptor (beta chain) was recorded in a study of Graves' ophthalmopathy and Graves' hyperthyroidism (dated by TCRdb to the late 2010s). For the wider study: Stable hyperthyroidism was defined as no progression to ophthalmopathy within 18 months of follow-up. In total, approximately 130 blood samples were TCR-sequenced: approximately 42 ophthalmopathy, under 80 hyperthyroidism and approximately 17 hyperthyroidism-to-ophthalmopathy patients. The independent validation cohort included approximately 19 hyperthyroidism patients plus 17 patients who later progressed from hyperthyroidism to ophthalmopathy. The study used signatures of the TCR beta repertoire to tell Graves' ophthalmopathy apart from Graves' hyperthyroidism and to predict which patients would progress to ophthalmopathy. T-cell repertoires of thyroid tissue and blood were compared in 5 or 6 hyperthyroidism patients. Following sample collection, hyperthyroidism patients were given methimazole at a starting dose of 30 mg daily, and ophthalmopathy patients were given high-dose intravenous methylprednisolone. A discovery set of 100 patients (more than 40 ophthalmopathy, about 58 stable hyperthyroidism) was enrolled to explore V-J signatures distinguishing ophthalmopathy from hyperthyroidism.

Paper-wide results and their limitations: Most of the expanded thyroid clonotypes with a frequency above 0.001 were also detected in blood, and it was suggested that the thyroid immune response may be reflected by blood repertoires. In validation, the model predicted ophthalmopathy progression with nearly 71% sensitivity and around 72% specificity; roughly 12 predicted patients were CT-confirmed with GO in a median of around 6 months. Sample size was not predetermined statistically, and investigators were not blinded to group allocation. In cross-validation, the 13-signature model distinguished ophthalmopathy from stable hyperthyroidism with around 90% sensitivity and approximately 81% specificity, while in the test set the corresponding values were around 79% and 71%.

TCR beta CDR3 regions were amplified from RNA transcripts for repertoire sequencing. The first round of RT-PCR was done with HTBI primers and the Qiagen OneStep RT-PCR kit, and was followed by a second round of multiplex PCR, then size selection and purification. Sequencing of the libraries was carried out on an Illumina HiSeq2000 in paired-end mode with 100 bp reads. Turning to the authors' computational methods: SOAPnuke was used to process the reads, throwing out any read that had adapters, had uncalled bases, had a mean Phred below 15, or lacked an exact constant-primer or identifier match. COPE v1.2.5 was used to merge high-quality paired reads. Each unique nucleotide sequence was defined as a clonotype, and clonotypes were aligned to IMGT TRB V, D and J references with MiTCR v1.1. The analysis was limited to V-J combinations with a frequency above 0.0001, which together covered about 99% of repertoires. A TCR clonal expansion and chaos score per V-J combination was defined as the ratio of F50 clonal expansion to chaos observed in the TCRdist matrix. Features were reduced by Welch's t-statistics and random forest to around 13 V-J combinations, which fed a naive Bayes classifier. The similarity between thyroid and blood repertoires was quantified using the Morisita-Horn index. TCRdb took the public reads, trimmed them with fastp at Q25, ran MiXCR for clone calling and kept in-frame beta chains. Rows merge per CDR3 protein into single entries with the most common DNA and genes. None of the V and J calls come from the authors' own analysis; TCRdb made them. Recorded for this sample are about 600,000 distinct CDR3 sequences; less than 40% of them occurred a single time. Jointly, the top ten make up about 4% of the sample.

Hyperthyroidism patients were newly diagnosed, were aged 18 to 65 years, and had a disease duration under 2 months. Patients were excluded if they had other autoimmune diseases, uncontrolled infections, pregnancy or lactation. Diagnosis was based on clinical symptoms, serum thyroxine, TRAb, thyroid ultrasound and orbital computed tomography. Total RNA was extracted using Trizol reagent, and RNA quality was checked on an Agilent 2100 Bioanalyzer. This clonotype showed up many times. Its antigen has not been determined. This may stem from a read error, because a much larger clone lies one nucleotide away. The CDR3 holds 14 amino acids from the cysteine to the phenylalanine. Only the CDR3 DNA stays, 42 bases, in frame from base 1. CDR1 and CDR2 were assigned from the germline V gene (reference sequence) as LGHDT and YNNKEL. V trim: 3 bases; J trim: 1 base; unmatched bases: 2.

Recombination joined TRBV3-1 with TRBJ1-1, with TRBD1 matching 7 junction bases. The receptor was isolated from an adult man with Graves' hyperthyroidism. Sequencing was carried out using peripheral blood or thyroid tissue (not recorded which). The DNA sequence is TGTGCCAGCAGCCACGGGACAGCGAACACTGAAGCTTTCTTT. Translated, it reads CASSHGTANTEAFF.